This T cell receptor beta chain was captured by sequencing in a study of neurological immune-mediated disorders. Findings and caveats of the study: HTLV-1-associated myelopathy displayed the greatest TCR clonal expansion, and multiple sclerosis exhibited the smallest, lower than that of healthy controls. No CDR3 amino acid sequences were shared by expanded clones across subjects, suggesting private repertoires in all groups.

Unsorted libraries were derived from 2 million PBMCs stored at -80 C. V dropped 5 bases and J dropped 4 bases, with 9 bases sitting between them. Germline-derived CDR1 and CDR2 are SGHRS and YFSETQ. This CDR3 spans 12 amino acids. Synthesis of cDNA was carried out by template-switch 5'RACE. The reaction used 10-nucleotide random UMIs. Using its own MiXCR run on the 5' RACE reads, TCRdb lists one record per CDR3 protein. The sample records around 32,000 distinct CDR3 sequences, roughly an eighth being singletons. The sample holds many counts of this clonotype. What it recognizes is unknown. The J gene is TRBJ1-2, the V gene TRBV5-1; D is perhaps TRBD1 (5 bases). This sequence originates from a woman aged 55-70 years in good health. The sequencing sample was made of PBMCs. The CDR3 loop reads CASRQDFYGYTF. The CDR3 DNA reads TGCGCCAGCAGACAGGATTTCTATGGCTACACCTTC.